This TCR beta chain emerged from a study of T cell responses to AZD1222 COVID-19 vaccine. The V gene lost 4 bases and the J gene lost 4 bases, with 17 bases spanning the gap. CDR1 and CDR2 (germline): SGHKS, YYEKEE (reference sequence). This CDR3 is built from 15 residues. The sample holds a few counts of this clone. Method: immunoSEQ multiplex PCR; TCRdb's copy keeps in-frame clones and lacks some. The sample has over 20,000 clones; roughly 87% are singletons. This clonotype was sampled from an adult who received the AZD1222 COVID-19 vaccine. Material: peripheral blood, obtained 28 days after the second AZD1222 dose. The chain has TRBV5-5 and TRBJ1-2; weak D call: TRBD1 (6 bases). The CDR3, as DNA: TGTGCCAGCAGCACCGGACAGCTTAACGGCTATGGCTACACCTTC. This sequence encodes CASSTGQLNGYGYTF.